This T cell receptor (beta chain) is drawn from a study of cytomegalovirus exposure and HLA in healthy donors. Study-wide findings and caveats: Fewer N-insertions (relative to the roughly 730-donor mean) were reportedly seen in an Asian-associated ancestry cluster in a later analysis. DRB1 showed the most TCR associations and HLA-C the fewest in a later analysis, as rates varied by HLA locus.

Concerning this clone itself: Its specificity is unknown.

This PCR relied on a set of 60 Vbeta primers and 13 Jbeta primers. Here immunoSEQ multiplex PCR was the method, and the copy in TCRdb shows in-frame clones only, minus some. The profile shows 150,000 to 160,000 clones, about 70% of them singletons. V gave up 2 bases and J gave up 4 bases; unmatched junction bases: 1. Germline loops: CDR1 MRHNA, CDR2 SNTAGT. The CDR3 contains 15 residues. The chain is built from TRBV6-4 and TRBJ2-1; the match to TRBD2 covers 11 bases. This receptor was taken from a man aged 18 to 35 in good health and CMV-seronegative. The sequencing input was PBMCs. The chain's CDR3 is CASSDRLAGYNEQFF. The CDR3 DNA reads as TGTGCCAGCAGTGACCGACTAGCGGGGTACAATGAGCAGTTCTTC.